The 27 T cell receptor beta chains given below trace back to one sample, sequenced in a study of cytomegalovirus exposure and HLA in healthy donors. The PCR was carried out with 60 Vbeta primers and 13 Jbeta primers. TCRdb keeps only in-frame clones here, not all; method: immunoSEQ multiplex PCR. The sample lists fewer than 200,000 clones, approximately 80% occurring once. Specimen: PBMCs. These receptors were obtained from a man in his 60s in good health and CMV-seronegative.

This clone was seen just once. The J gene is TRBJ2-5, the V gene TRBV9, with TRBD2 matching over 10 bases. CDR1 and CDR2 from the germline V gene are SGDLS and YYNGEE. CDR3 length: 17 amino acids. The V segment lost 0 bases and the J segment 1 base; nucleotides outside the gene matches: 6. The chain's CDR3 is CASSVGSSGGSQETQYF. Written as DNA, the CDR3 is TGTGCCAGCAGCGTAGGCTCTAGCGGGGGTTCCCAAGAGACCCAGTACTTC. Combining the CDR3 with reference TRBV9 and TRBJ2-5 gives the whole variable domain DSGVTQTPKHLITATGQRVTLRCSPRSGDLSVYWYQQSLDQGLQFLIQYYNGEERAKGNILERFSAQQFPDLHSELNLSSLELGDSALYFCASSVGSSGGSQETQYFGPGTRLLVL.

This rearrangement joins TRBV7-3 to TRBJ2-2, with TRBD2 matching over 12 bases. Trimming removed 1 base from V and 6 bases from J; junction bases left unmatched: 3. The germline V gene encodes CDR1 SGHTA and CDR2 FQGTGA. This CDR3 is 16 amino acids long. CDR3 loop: CASSLIGTSGSGELFF. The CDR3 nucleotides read TGTGCCAGCAGCTTAATCGGGACTAGCGGGTCCGGGGAGCTGTTTTTT.

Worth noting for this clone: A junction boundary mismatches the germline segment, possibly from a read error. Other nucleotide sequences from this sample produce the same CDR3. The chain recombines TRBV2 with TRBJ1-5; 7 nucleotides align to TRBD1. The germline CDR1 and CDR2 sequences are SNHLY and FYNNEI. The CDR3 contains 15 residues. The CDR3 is CASSEGGQPNQPQHF. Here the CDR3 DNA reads TGTGCCAGCAGCGAAGGGGGACAGCCAAATCAGCCCCAGCATTTT.

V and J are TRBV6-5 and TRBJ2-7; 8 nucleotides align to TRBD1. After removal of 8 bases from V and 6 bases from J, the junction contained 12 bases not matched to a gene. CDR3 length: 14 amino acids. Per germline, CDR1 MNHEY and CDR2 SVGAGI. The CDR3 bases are TGTGCCAGCTCTGTGGGCCAGGGGGCGTTCGAGCAGTACTTC. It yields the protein CASSVGQGAFEQYF.

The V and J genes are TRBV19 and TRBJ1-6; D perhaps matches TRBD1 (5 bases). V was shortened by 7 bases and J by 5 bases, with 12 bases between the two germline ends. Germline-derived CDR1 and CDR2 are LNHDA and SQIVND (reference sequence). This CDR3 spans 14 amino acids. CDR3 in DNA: TGTGCCAGTACCCGGACAAGGGATAATTCACCCCTCCACTTT. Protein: CASTRTRDNSPLHF.

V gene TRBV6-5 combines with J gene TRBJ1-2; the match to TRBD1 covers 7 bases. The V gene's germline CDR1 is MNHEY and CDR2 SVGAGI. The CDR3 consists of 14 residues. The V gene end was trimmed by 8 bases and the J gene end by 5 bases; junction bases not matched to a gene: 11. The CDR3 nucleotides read TGTGCCAGCCACGCCTCCGGGACAGTTTATGGCTACACCTTC. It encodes CASHASGTVYGYTF.

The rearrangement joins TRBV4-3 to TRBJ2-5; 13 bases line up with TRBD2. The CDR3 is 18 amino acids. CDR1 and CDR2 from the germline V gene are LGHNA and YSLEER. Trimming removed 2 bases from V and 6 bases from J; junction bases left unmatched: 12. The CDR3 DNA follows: TGCGCCAGCAGCCAAAATCAGGGGGGACTAGCGGGATTGAAGACCCAGTACTTC. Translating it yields CASSQNQGGLAGLKTQYF.

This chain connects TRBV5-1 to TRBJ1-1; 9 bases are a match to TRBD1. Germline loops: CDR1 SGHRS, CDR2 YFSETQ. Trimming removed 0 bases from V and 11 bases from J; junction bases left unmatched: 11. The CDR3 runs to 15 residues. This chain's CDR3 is CASSLGTGGEKEAFF. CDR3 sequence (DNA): TGCGCCAGCAGCTTGGGTACAGGGGGCGAAAAGGAGGCTTTCTTT.

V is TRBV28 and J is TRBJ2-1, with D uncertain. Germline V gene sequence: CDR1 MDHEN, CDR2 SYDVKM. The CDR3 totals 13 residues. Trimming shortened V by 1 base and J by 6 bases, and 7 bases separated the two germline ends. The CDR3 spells CASSLLLPNEQFF. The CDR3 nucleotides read TGTGCCAGCAGTTTATTGCTACCCAATGAGCAGTTCTTC.

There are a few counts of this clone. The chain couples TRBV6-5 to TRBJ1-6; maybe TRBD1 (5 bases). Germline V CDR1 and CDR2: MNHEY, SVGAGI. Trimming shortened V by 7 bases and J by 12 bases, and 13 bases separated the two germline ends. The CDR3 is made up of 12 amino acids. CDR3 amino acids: CASTAEGRPLHF. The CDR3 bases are TGTGCCAGCACCGCGGAGGGGCGACCCCTCCACTTT.

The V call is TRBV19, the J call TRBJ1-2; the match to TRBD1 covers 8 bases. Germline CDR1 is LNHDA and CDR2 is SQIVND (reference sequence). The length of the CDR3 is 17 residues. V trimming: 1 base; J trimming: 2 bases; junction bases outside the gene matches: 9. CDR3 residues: CASSIGAPQGGNYGYTF. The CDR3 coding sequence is TGTGCCAGTAGTATAGGAGCCCCACAGGGGGGAAACTATGGCTACACCTTC.

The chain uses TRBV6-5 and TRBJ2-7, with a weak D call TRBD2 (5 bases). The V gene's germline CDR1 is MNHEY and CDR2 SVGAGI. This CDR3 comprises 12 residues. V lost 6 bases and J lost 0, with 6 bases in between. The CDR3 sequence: CASRRDSYEQYF. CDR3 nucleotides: TGTGCCAGCAGGAGGGACTCCTACGAGCAGTACTTC.

The chain's CDR3 is CASSRSGGRVETQYF. In nucleotides, the CDR3 is TGTGCCAGCAGCCGAAGTGGGGGCCGGGTGGAGACCCAGTACTTC. The chain links TRBV6-5 to TRBJ2-5, with D possibly being TRBD1 (6 bases). The germline V and J ends were trimmed by 6 bases and 5 bases, with 19 bases remaining between them. Germline V gene sequence: CDR1 MNHEY, CDR2 SVGAGI. The CDR3 runs to 15 residues.

The CDR3 reads CAWSGSGTLDTQYF. The CDR3 nucleotides read TGTGCCTGGAGTGGTAGTGGGACTCTGGATACGCAGTATTTT. The rearrangement uses TRBV30 and TRBJ2-3, with a possible D match to TRBD2 (6 bases). CDR3 length equals 14 residues. V lost 1 base and J lost 6, with 14 bases in between. Per germline, CDR1 GTSNPN and CDR2 SVGIG (reference sequence).

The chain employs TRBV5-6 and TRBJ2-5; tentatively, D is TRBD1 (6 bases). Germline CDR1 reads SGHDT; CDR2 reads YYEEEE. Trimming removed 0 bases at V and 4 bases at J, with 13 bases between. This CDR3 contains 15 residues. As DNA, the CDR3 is TGTGCCAGCAGCTTGGGAGTGGGGGCGCTAGAGACCCAGTACTTC. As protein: CASSLGVGALETQYF.

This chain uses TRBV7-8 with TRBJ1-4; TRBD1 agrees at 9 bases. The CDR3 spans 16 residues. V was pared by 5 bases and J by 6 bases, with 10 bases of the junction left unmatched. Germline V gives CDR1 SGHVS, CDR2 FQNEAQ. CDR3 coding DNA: TGTGCCAGCAGCACCCCCTCGACAGGGGGGGATGAAAAACTGTTTTTT. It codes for CASSTPSTGGDEKLFF.

The CDR3 reads CASSMGQGGNEQFF. Here the CDR3 DNA reads TGTGCCAGTAGTATGGGACAGGGGGGGAATGAGCAGTTCTTC. The J gene is TRBJ2-1, the V gene TRBV19; 11 bases line up with TRBD1. V lost 3 bases and J lost 7; bases outside the gene matches: 2. The germline V gene has CDR1 LNHDA and CDR2 SQIVND (reference sequence). CDR3 length equals 14 residues.

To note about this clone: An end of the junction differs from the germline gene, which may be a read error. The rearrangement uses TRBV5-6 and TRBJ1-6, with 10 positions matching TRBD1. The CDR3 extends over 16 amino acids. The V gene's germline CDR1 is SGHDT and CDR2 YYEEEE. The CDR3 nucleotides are TGTGCCAGCAGCCCGGATTCGACAGGGGGCGATTCACCCCTCAACTTT. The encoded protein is CASSPDSTGGDSPLNF.

The CDR3 DNA follows: TGTGCCAGCGGATCGACAGATCAAGAGACCCAGTACTTC. It is translated as CASGSTDQETQYF. V and J are TRBV6-5 and TRBJ2-5; the D gene is possibly TRBD1 (5 bases). Germline V lookup: CDR1 MNHEY, CDR2 SVGAGI. The CDR3 loop spans 13 amino acids. V lost 8 bases and J 2 bases, leaving 12 bases between the germline ends.

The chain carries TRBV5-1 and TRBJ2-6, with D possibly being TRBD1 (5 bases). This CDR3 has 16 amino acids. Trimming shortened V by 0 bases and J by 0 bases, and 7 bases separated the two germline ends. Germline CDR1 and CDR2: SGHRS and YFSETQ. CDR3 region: CASSLEGSSGANVLTF. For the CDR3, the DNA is TGCGCCAGCAGCTTGGAGGGGTCCTCTGGGGCCAACGTCCTGACTTTC. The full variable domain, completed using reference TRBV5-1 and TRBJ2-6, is KAGVTQTPRYLIKTRGQQVTLSCSPISGHRSVSWYQQTPGQGLQFLFEYFSETQRNKGNFPGRFSGRQFSNSRSEMNVSTLELGDSALYLCASSLEGSSGANVLTFGAGSRLTVL.

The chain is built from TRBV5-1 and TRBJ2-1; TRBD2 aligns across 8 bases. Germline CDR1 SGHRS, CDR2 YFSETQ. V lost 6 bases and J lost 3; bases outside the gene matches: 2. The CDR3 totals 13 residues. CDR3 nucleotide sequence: TGCGCCAGCACCGGGACTAGCTACAATGAGCAGTTCTTC. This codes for CASTGTSYNEQFF.

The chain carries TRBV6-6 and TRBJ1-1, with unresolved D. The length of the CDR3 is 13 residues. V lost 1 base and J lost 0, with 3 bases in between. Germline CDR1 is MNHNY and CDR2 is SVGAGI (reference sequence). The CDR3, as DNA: TGTGCCAGCAGTTACTTAGTGAACACTGAAGCTTTCTTT. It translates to CASSYLVNTEAFF.

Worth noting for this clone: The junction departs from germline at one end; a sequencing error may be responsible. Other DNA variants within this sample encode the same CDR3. CDR3 sequence: CASSERDSYEKLFF. In nucleotides, the CDR3 is TGTGCCAGCAGTGAACGGGACAGTTATGAAAAACTGTTTTTC. The chain uses TRBV25-1 and TRBJ1-4; 7 nucleotides match TRBD1. Germline values: CDR1 MGHDK, CDR2 SYGVNS. CDR3 length equals 14 residues.

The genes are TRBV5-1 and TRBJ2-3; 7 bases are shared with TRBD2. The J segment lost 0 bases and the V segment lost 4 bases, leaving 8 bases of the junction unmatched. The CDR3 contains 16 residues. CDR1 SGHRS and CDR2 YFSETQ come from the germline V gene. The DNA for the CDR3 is TGCGCCAGCAGCGTCTCTACGGGGGGAAGCACAGATACGCAGTATTTT. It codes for CASSVSTGGSTDTQYF.

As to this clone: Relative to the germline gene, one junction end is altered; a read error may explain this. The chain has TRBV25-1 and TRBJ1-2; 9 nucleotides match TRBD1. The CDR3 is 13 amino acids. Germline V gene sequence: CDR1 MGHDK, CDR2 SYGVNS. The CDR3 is CAGSEGTGYGYTF. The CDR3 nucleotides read TGTGCCGGCAGTGAGGGGACAGGGTATGGCTACACCTTC.

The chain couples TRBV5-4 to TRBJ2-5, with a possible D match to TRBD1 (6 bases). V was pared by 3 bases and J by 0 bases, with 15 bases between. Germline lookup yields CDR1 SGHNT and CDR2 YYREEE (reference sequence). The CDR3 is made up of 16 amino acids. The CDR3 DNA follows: TGTGCCAGCAGCTCCCTTAAGGACAGCTACCAAGAGACCCAGTACTTC. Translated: CASSSLKDSYQETQYF.

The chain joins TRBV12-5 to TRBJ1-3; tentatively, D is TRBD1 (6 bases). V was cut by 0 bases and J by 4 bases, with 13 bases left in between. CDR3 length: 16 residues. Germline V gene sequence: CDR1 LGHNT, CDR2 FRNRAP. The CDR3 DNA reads TGTGCTAGTGGTTTGGTACTGAACAGGGCAGGAAACACCATATATTTT. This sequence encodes CASGLVLNRAGNTIYF.